A selection of T cell receptor beta chains follows, all from one sample in a study of blood T cell repertoires in COVID-19. The table came from immunoSEQ multiplex PCR; TCRdb's copy has only in-frame clones and leaves some out. The sample yields more than 95,000 clones, about four fifths seen once. The sequencing sample was made of peripheral blood. Receptors were obtained from an elderly woman with acute or convalescent COVID-19. The CDR3 runs from the conserved cysteine through the conserved F or W. The order of the fields is clone size, J gene, D gene, V gene, CDR3 DNA, CDR3 protein. D genes are given only for firm matches. Not all rows give a size; the values are once, few, many and, for expanded clones, a class.

size: -
J: TRBJ1-5
D: -
V: TRBV2
DNA: TGTGCCAGCAGTGACAGTTGGGGGGATCAGCCCCAGCATTTT
CDR3: CASSDSWGDQPQHF

size: -
J: TRBJ1-2
D: -
V: TRBV3-1/TRBV3-2
DNA: TGTGCCAGCAGCCAGGGCTGGACAGCTCCGGTGGGCTATGGCTACACCTTC
CDR3: CASSQGWTAPVGYGYTF

size: -
J: TRBJ1-5
D: -
V: TRBV6-5
DNA: TGTGCCAGCAGTTACTATGCGTATAGCAATCAGCCCCAGCATTTT
CDR3: CASSYYAYSNQPQHF

size: -
J: TRBJ2-3
D: -
V: TRBV5-1
DNA: TGCGCCAGCAGCTTGGCCGGCGCCGGGGATACGCAGTATTTT
CDR3: CASSLAGAGDTQYF

size: few
J: TRBJ2-3
D: -
V: TRBV6-1
DNA: TGTGCCAGCAGTGTAGCGGGACAGTTTTCGGCCACAGATACGCAGTATTTT
CDR3: CASSVAGQFSATDTQYF

size: -
J: TRBJ2-2
D: -
V: TRBV28
DNA: TGTGCCAGCAGCCCCACAAGCACCGGGGAGCTGTTTTTT
CDR3: CASSPTSTGELFF

size: -
J: TRBJ1-1
D: -
V: TRBV5-1
DNA: TGCGCCAGCAGCTTGGGACTGACCTCGAACACTGAAGCTTTCTTT
CDR3: CASSLGLTSNTEAFF

size: -
J: TRBJ2-1
D: -
V: TRBV12-3/TRBV12-4
DNA: TGTGCCAGCAGTTTGACGGAGGTCGGTGAGCAGTTCTTC
CDR3: CASSLTEVGEQFF

size: -
J: TRBJ1-4
D: TRBD1
V: TRBV4-1
DNA: TGCGCCAGCAGCCCCCGGACAGGGGCTTCCATTTTTTTT
CDR3: CASSPRTGASIFF

size: -
J: TRBJ2-1
D: -
V: TRBV7-9
DNA: TGTGCCAGCAATGCAGGCTCCTACAATGAGCAGTTCTTC
CDR3: CASNAGSYNEQFF

size: -
J: TRBJ2-5
D: TRBD1
V: TRBV3-1/TRBV3-2
DNA: TGTGCCAGCAGCCAGGGGACAGGGGAGACCCAGTACTTC
CDR3: CASSQGTGETQYF

size: -
J: TRBJ1-2
D: TRBD1
V: TRBV20-1
DNA: TGCAGTGCTAGTCCGACAGGGGGGAACTATGGCTACACCTTC
CDR3: CSASPTGGNYGYTF

size: -
J: TRBJ1-1
D: -
V: TRBV18
DNA: TGTGCCAGCTCAGGAGGGGAGGGCACTGAAGCTTTCTTT
CDR3: CASSGGEGTEAFF

size: -
J: TRBJ1-4
D: TRBD1
V: TRBV15
DNA: TGTGCCACCAGACAGGGGCGAGAGGATGAAAAACTGTTTTTT
CDR3: CATRQGREDEKLFF

size: -
J: TRBJ2-5
D: -
V: TRBV3-1/TRBV3-2
DNA: TGTGCCAGCAGTCCTACTAGCCGAGGAGAGACCCAGTACTTC
CDR3: CASSPTSRGETQYF

size: -
J: TRBJ2-7
D: -
V: TRBV5-6
DNA: TGTGCCAGCAGCTCAACGGGACACCTAAGCTCCTACGAGCAGTACTTC
CDR3: CASSSTGHLSSYEQYF

size: -
J: TRBJ1-1
D: TRBD1
V: TRBV27
DNA: TGTGCCAGCAGGCTCGACAGGGGAACGGAAGCTTTCTTT
CDR3: CASRLDRGTEAFF

size: -
J: TRBJ2-5
D: TRBD1
V: TRBV27
DNA: TGTGCCAGCAGTACAACGGGACAGGGCGCTTCAACCCAGTACTTC
CDR3: CASSTTGQGASTQYF

size: few
J: TRBJ2-1
D: TRBD2
V: TRBV7-8
DNA: TGTGCCAGCAGCTTATTGAGCGGGAGGCATTACAATGAGCAGTTCTTC
CDR3: CASSLLSGRHYNEQFF

size: -
J: TRBJ1-6
D: TRBD1
V: TRBV5-4
DNA: TGTGCCAGCAGCTTGGCTAAGGACAGGGGAAGGAATTCACCCCTCCACTTT
CDR3: CASSLAKDRGRNSPLHF

size: few
J: TRBJ1-4
D: -
V: TRBV28
DNA: TGTGCCAGCACAGGGTCAGGTGAAAAACTGTTTTTT
CDR3: CASTGSGEKLFF

size: -
J: TRBJ2-6
D: TRBD2
V: TRBV5-1
DNA: TGCGCCAGCAGCTTGGCCCCAGCGGGAGGGGCCAACGTCCTGACTTTC
CDR3: CASSLAPAGGANVLTF

size: -
J: TRBJ1-3
D: TRBD1
V: TRBV5-4
DNA: TGTGCCAGCAGCTTGGGGATACGGGACAGCTCTGGAAACACCATATATTTT
CDR3: CASSLGIRDSSGNTIYF

size: -
J: TRBJ1-5
D: -
V: TRBV5-1
DNA: TGCGCCAGCAGCCCAGAAGGCGGAGTATATCAGCCCCAGCATTTT
CDR3: CASSPEGGVYQPQHF

size: -
J: TRBJ2-2
D: TRBD2
V: TRBV5-1
DNA: TGCGCCAGCAGAGCGGGAGGGCCGGACGGGGAGCTGTTTTTT
CDR3: CASRAGGPDGELFF

size: -
J: TRBJ2-1
D: -
V: TRBV5-6
DNA: TGTGCCAGCAGCTACTCCGGGACTTTCTACAATGAGCAGTTCTTC
CDR3: CASSYSGTFYNEQFF

size: once
J: TRBJ1-2
D: -
V: TRBV5-1
DNA: TGCGCCAGCAGCTTACAGGTTAACTATGGCTACACCTTC
CDR3: CASSLQVNYGYTF

size: -
J: TRBJ1-1
D: -
V: TRBV6-6
DNA: TGTGCCAGCAGTTCCCGGACAGTAGCCGCGATCACGGAAGCTTTCTTT
CDR3: CASSSRTVAAITEAFF

size: -
J: TRBJ1-5
D: -
V: TRBV28
DNA: TGTGCCAGCAGAGTCAGAGCGGGGTACAGACAGCCCCAGCATTTT
CDR3: CASRVRAGYRQPQHF

size: -
J: TRBJ2-7
D: TRBD2
V: TRBV6-5
DNA: TGTGCCAGCAGGCAGCCGGGACTAGCGGGAGCAGTGCAGTACTTC
CDR3: CASRQPGLAGAVQYF

size: -
J: TRBJ1-6
D: TRBD1
V: TRBV24-1
DNA: TGTGCCACGACAGGGGGGGAGTGGTTCTCACCCCTCCACTTT
CDR3: CATTGGEWFSPLHF

size: -
J: TRBJ2-1
D: -
V: TRBV1
DNA: TGCACCAGCAGCCAAGCTCCTTCGAGCGGGAGTGACTACAATGAGCAGTTCTTC
CDR3: CTSSQAPSSGSDYNEQFF

size: few
J: TRBJ1-4
D: TRBD1
V: TRBV3-1/TRBV3-2
DNA: TGTGCCAGCAGTATCGACAGGGTTGTGTTTTTT
CDR3: CASSIDRVVFF

size: -
J: TRBJ1-5
D: -
V: TRBV27
DNA: TGTGCCAGCTCTCTTGGGGGGAGCGGTCAGCCCCAGCATTTT
CDR3: CASSLGGSGQPQHF

size: -
J: TRBJ2-7
D: TRBD1
V: TRBV2
DNA: TGTGCCAGCAGCAACCCCGGGACAGCTACCTACGAGCAGTACTTC
CDR3: CASSNPGTATYEQYF

size: -
J: TRBJ1-2
D: TRBD1
V: TRBV11-2
DNA: TGTGCCAGCAGCTTAGGAGGGGCGCAGGGGGCGGAAGGCTACACCTTC
CDR3: CASSLGGAQGAEGYTF

size: -
J: TRBJ1-4
D: TRBD1
V: TRBV28
DNA: TGTGCCAGCAGTTTGCAGGGGGCAACTAATGAAAAACTGTTTTTT
CDR3: CASSLQGATNEKLFF

size: -
J: TRBJ2-7
D: -
V: TRBV10-2
DNA: TGCGCCAGCAGCGAGTTACCAGTTTCCTACGAGCAGTACTTC
CDR3: CASSELPVSYEQYF